This is a list of T cell receptor beta chains from one sample in a study of cytomegalovirus exposure and HLA in healthy donors. Profiling relied on immunoSEQ multiplex PCR, and the TCRdb table lists in-frame clones only, not all of them. The profile shows some 150,000 clones, 64% of them singletons. The material sequenced was PBMCs. The receptor source for this set is a woman aged 40 to 50 in good health and CMV-seronegative. Both conserved end residues are part of each CDR3. The order of the fields is CDR3 protein, CDR3 DNA, clone size, J gene, D gene, V gene. D genes are given only for firm matches. Part of the rows lack a size; the others show once, few, many or a class for expanded clones.

CDR3: CAWTGRLNTEAFF
DNA: TGTGCCTGGACAGGGAGGTTGAACACTGAAGCTTTCTTT
size: once
J: TRBJ1-1
D: .
V: TRBV30

CDR3: CAISTLLARGGELFF
DNA: TGTGCCATCAGTACCCTACTAGCGCGCGGCGGGGAGCTGTTTTTT
size: .
J: TRBJ2-2
D: TRBD2
V: TRBV10-3

CDR3: CASSQDGAATDTQYF
DNA: TGCGCCAGCAGCCAAGATGGAGCAGCCACAGATACGCAGTATTTT
size: .
J: TRBJ2-3
D: .
V: TRBV4-1

CDR3: CASSIGAPPGYTF
DNA: TGTGCCAGTTCTATAGGGGCCCCTCCTGGCTACACCTTC
size: .
J: TRBJ1-2
D: .
V: TRBV19

CDR3: CAISESRGVDEQYF
DNA: TGTGCCATCAGTGAGTCGCGGGGTGTGGACGAGCAGTACTTC
size: .
J: TRBJ2-7
D: .
V: TRBV10-3

CDR3: CASSKLSTVRGKLFF
DNA: TGTGCCAGCAGTAAACTTAGTACGGTTAGGGGAAAACTGTTTTTT
size: .
J: TRBJ1-4
D: .
V: TRBV2

CDR3: CASSLQQGETQYF
DNA: TGTGCCAGCAGTCTGCAACAGGGAGAGACCCAGTACTTC
size: once
J: TRBJ2-5
D: .
V: TRBV14

CDR3: CASTSNRNYGYTF
DNA: TGTGCCAGCACCTCTAACCGTAACTATGGCTACACCTTC
size: .
J: TRBJ1-2
D: .
V: TRBV27

CDR3: CASSALRGGVETQYF
DNA: TGTGCCAGCAGTGCCTTAAGGGGAGGCGTTGAGACCCAGTACTTC
size: .
J: TRBJ2-5
D: .
V: TRBV6-1

CDR3: CASSLRDRPYYGYTF
DNA: TGTGCCAGCAGCCTAAGGGACAGGCCCTACTATGGCTACACCTTC
size: .
J: TRBJ1-2
D: TRBD1
V: TRBV5-8

CDR3: CASSLKAGANNEQFF
DNA: TGTGCCAGCAGCTTGAAAGCGGGGGCAAACAATGAGCAGTTCTTC
size: few
J: TRBJ2-1
D: TRBD2
V: TRBV5-4

CDR3: CASSLAGQGVKAFF
DNA: TGTGCCAGCAGCTTAGCGGGACAGGGTGTGAAGGCTTTCTTT
size: .
J: TRBJ1-1
D: TRBD1
V: TRBV7-8

CDR3: CASSGVGTGGLNSPLHF
DNA: TGTGCCAGCAGTGGGGTAGGGACAGGGGGCCTCAATTCACCCCTCCACTTT
size: .
J: TRBJ1-6
D: TRBD1
V: TRBV27

CDR3: CATLGGSGNTIYF
DNA: TGTGCTACTTTGGGGGGCTCTGGAAACACCATATATTTT
size: .
J: TRBJ1-3
D: .
V: TRBV10-3

CDR3: CASSLMTSGGTDTQYF
DNA: TGTGCCAGCAGCCTGATGACTAGCGGTGGCACAGATACGCAGTATTTT
size: once
J: TRBJ2-3
D: TRBD2
V: TRBV5-6

CDR3: CASSSFGRLAGEETQYF
DNA: TGTGCCAGCAGTTCCTTCGGCCGACTAGCGGGGGAAGAGACCCAGTACTTC
size: .
J: TRBJ2-5
D: TRBD2
V: TRBV13

CDR3: CASSLAGTAIYGYTF
DNA: TGTGCCAGCAGCTTAGCCGGGACAGCTATCTATGGCTACACCTTC
size: .
J: TRBJ1-2
D: TRBD1
V: TRBV7-9

CDR3: CASSLAPQGAGEKLFF
DNA: TGCGCCAGCAGCTTGGCACCTCAGGGGGCAGGAGAAAAACTGTTTTTT
size: few
J: TRBJ1-4
D: TRBD1
V: TRBV5-1

CDR3: CASSLKPLPRQGPIYEQYF
DNA: TGTGCCAGCAGCTTAAAGCCCCTTCCCAGACAGGGACCCATCTACGAGCAGTACTTC
size: .
J: TRBJ2-7
D: TRBD1
V: TRBV7-6

CDR3: CASSSPTSGDGDTQYF
DNA: TGCGCCAGCAGCTCCCCGACTAGCGGGGACGGGGATACGCAGTATTTT
size: .
J: TRBJ2-3
D: TRBD2
V: TRBV4-1

CDR3: CASSLDRPGVGGYTF
DNA: TGCGCCAGCAGCTTGGACCGGCCGGGGGTGGGTGGCTACACCTTC
size: .
J: TRBJ1-2
D: .
V: TRBV5-1

CDR3: CASSVLQSYSGNTIYF
DNA: TGTGCCAGCAGCGTTCTACAGAGTTACTCTGGAAACACCATATATTTT
size: .
J: TRBJ1-3
D: .
V: TRBV7-2

CDR3: CASSGRGTEAFF
DNA: TGTGCCAGCAGCGGGCGGGGCACTGAAGCTTTCTTT
size: few
J: TRBJ1-1
D: .
V: TRBV7-3

CDR3: CASSESGGSDTQYF
DNA: TGTGCCAGCAGTGAATCGGGAGGGTCAGATACGCAGTATTTT
size: .
J: TRBJ2-3
D: TRBD2
V: TRBV6-1

CDR3: CASSFPKEGYPNQPQHF
DNA: TGTGCCAGCAGCTTCCCGAAGGAGGGCTATCCCAATCAGCCCCAGCATTTT
size: .
J: TRBJ1-5
D: .
V: TRBV7-2

CDR3: CASSLGTGGLNSNQPQHF
DNA: TGTGCCAGCAGCTTGGGGACAGGAGGTCTGAATAGCAATCAGCCCCAGCATTTT
size: .
J: TRBJ1-5
D: TRBD1
V: TRBV7-9

CDR3: CASSLPDSLQGAIITYEQYF
DNA: TGTGCCAGCAGCTTACCGGACTCCCTACAGGGGGCGATTATCACCTACGAGCAGTACTTC
size: .
J: TRBJ2-7
D: TRBD1
V: TRBV5-4

CDR3: CASSQTGPGVNQPQHF
DNA: TGCGCCAGCAGCCAAACAGGGCCAGGGGTCAATCAGCCCCAGCATTTT
size: few
J: TRBJ1-5
D: .
V: TRBV4-1

CDR3: CASSLESGSGNTIYF
DNA: TGTGCCAGCAGCTTAGAGTCGGGATCTGGAAACACCATATATTTT
size: few
J: TRBJ1-3
D: .
V: TRBV7-3

CDR3: CASSQEWDRGQTRTEAFF
DNA: TGCGCCAGCAGCCAAGAATGGGACAGGGGGCAAACAAGGACTGAAGCTTTCTTT
size: .
J: TRBJ1-1
D: TRBD1
V: TRBV4-1

CDR3: CASTPRGTGNLNYGYTF
DNA: TGTGCCAGTACCCCCCGGGGCACAGGGAACCTTAACTATGGCTACACCTTC
size: .
J: TRBJ1-2
D: .
V: TRBV19

CDR3: CASSLAGVQRNEAFF
DNA: TGTGCCAGCAGCTTGGCCGGTGTACAGAGAAATGAAGCTTTCTTT
size: few
J: TRBJ1-1
D: .
V: TRBV5-8

CDR3: CASSLFRGANEKLFF
DNA: TGTGCCAGCAGCTTATTTCGGGGGGCGAATGAAAAACTGTTTTTT
size: .
J: TRBJ1-4
D: .
V: TRBV7-8

CDR3: CASSPSGRTLYEQYF
DNA: TGTGCCAGCAGCCCCTCCGGTAGGACACTTTACGAGCAGTACTTC
size: .
J: TRBJ2-7
D: .
V: TRBV4-2

CDR3: CASSLQARTVDF
DNA: TGTGCCAGCAGCCTACAGGCCAGGACAGTCGACTTC
size: few
J: TRBJ2-7
D: .
V: TRBV7-8

CDR3: CASSLAQGNQPQHF
DNA: TGTGCCAGCAGCTTAGCACAGGGGAATCAGCCCCAGCATTTT
size: .
J: TRBJ1-5
D: TRBD1
V: TRBV7-6

CDR3: CASSSGTGGGDTQYF
DNA: TGCGCCAGCAGCTCGGGGACAGGCGGAGGAGATACGCAGTATTTT
size: .
J: TRBJ2-3
D: TRBD1
V: TRBV5-1

CDR3: CASRTGSPLNSPLHF
DNA: TGCGCCAGCAGGACTGGCAGCCCGTTAAATTCACCCCTCCACTTT
size: .
J: TRBJ1-6
D: .
V: TRBV5-1

CDR3: CASSSMAGARELFF
DNA: TGTGCCAGCAGCTCAATGGCGGGGGCCCGGGAGCTGTTTTTT
size: .
J: TRBJ2-2
D: .
V: TRBV5-4

CDR3: CASSQDGSREAGYTF
DNA: TGTGCCAGCAGCCAAGATGGAAGTAGGGAGGCTGGCTACACCTTC
size: once
J: TRBJ1-2
D: .
V: TRBV4-2

CDR3: CASSPTGWSRQPQHF
DNA: TGTGCCAGCAGCCCGACAGGTTGGTCGCGACAGCCCCAGCATTTT
size: .
J: TRBJ1-5
D: .
V: TRBV7-2

CDR3: CASSRDSLRDYGYTF
DNA: TGTGCCAGCAGCCGGGACAGTCTTCGAGACTATGGCTACACCTTC
size: few
J: TRBJ1-2
D: TRBD1
V: TRBV14

CDR3: CASSSSGGASYNSPLHF
DNA: TGTGCCAGCAGCTCTAGTGGGGGCGCCTCCTATAATTCACCCCTCCACTTT
size: .
J: TRBJ1-6
D: .
V: TRBV9

CDR3: CASSMDTPPNQPQHF
DNA: TGTGCCAGCAGCATGGACACCCCGCCCAATCAGCCCCAGCATTTT
size: .
J: TRBJ1-5
D: .
V: TRBV28

CDR3: CASSYPGGTEAFF
DNA: TGTGCCAGCAGTTACCCAGGGGGCACTGAAGCTTTCTTT
size: few
J: TRBJ1-1
D: TRBD1
V: TRBV6-5

CDR3: CASSFMRTGDTGELFF
DNA: TGTGCCAGCAGCTTCATGCGAACAGGGGACACCGGGGAGCTGTTTTTT
size: .
J: TRBJ2-2
D: TRBD1
V: TRBV7-7

CDR3: CASGSERGASGNTIYF
DNA: TGTGCCAGCGGTTCAGAAAGGGGCGCCTCTGGAAACACCATATATTTT
size: .
J: TRBJ1-3
D: .
V: TRBV9

CDR3: CASSGFMNTGELFF
DNA: TGTGCCAGCAGTGGTTTTATGAACACCGGGGAGCTGTTTTTT
size: .
J: TRBJ2-2
D: .
V: TRBV25-1

CDR3: CAIRGQGPYEQYF
DNA: TGTGCCATCAGAGGACAGGGCCCCTACGAGCAGTACTTC
size: once
J: TRBJ2-7
D: TRBD1
V: TRBV10-3

CDR3: CASSLGPRTGNTEAFF
DNA: TGTGCCAGCAGCTTAGGTCCGCGTACAGGGAACACTGAAGCTTTCTTT
size: .
J: TRBJ1-1
D: .
V: TRBV7-2

CDR3: CASSFLTGDLYNEQFF
DNA: TGTGCCAGCAGCTTCCTGACAGGGGATCTCTACAATGAGCAGTTCTTC
size: .
J: TRBJ2-1
D: TRBD1
V: TRBV5-6

CDR3: CASSGGLAAQETQYF
DNA: TGCGCCAGCAGTGGGGGACTAGCGGCCCAAGAGACCCAGTACTTC
size: .
J: TRBJ2-5
D: TRBD2
V: TRBV5-1

CDR3: CAWSPVGGGDTQYF
DNA: TGTGCCTGGAGCCCCGTGGGCGGGGGGGATACGCAGTATTTT
size: .
J: TRBJ2-3
D: TRBD2
V: TRBV30

CDR3: CASSQDNPRFGDTQYF
DNA: TGTGCCAGCAGCCAAGATAACCCACGGTTCGGAGATACGCAGTATTTT
size: .
J: TRBJ2-3
D: .
V: TRBV4-2

CDR3: CASSEETGSYEQYF
DNA: TGTGCCAGTAGTGAGGAGACCGGCTCCTACGAGCAGTACTTC
size: .
J: TRBJ2-7
D: .
V: TRBV19